Listed here are 29 T cell receptor beta chains from one sample, sequenced in a study of TIL therapy for anti-PD-1-resistant metastatic lung cancer. Time point noted: pre-treatment sample, taken before nivolumab and TIL therapy. The immunoSEQ assay was v3. The repertoire was sequenced with immunoSEQ multiplex PCR; TCRdb's copy has only in-frame clones and lacks some. The profile covers about 55,000 clones, with approximately 78% appearing a single time and less than 3.5% taken by the ten largest. Sequences were derived from blood, sampled at baseline. The origin of the receptors is a person aged 25-85 years with non-small cell lung cancer.

This chain uses TRBV6-5 with TRBJ2-2; the D gene could be TRBD1 or TRBD2 (6 bases each). The CDR3 length is 13 residues. Trimming stripped 2 bases from V and 7 bases from J, with 8 bases between. The V gene's germline CDR1 is MNHEY and CDR2 SVGAGI. The CDR3 DNA sequence: TGTGCCAGCAGTTACGGGGGGCGCGGGGAGCTGTTTTTT. Protein: CASSYGGRGELFF.

V usage is TRBV10-3 and J usage is TRBJ2-3; 10 bases map to TRBD2. V shed 8 bases and J 2 bases; nucleotides not matched to a gene: 10. The CDR3 is 16 amino acids. Germline-derived CDR1 and CDR2 are ENHRY and SYGVKD. Written as DNA, the CDR3 is TGTGCCATCGGGGGGAAAGCGGGAGGGCCCACAGATACGCAGTATTTT. Amino acids: CAIGGKAGGPTDTQYF.

This chain links TRBV10-3 with TRBJ2-1; D gene unclear. The germline V gene has CDR1 ENHRY and CDR2 SYGVKD. Trimming stripped 4 bases from V and 7 bases from J, with 17 bases between. CDR3 size: 15 residues. CDR3 sequence (DNA): TGTGCCATCAGTGCACCTGCTAAGCCGGGTAATGAGCAGTTCTTC. The encoded protein is CAISAPAKPGNEQFF.

This clone was counted only a few times. The chain carries TRBV19 and TRBJ2-2; weak D call: TRBD1 (6 bases). Trimming took off 5 bases at V and 1 base at J, with 11 bases between the two ends. CDR1 and CDR2 (germline): LNHDA, SQIVND (reference sequence). The CDR3 consists of 15 residues. CDR3 loop: CASSEIGGNTGELFF. The CDR3 DNA follows: TGTGCCAGTAGTGAAATAGGGGGGAACACCGGGGAGCTGTTTTTT.

V gene TRBV9 combines with J gene TRBJ1-6, with D uncertain. CDR1 is SGDLS, CDR2 YYNGEE, per germline. The CDR3 has 14 residues. The V gene lost 0 bases and the J gene lost 6 bases, with 7 bases spanning the gap. CDR3 sequence (DNA): TGTGCCAGCAGCGTAGCCAGTGTTAATTCACCCCTCCACTTT. Encoded protein: CASSVASVNSPLHF. Drawing the rest from reference TRBV9 and TRBJ1-6, the complete variable domain is DSGVTQTPKHLITATGQRVTLRCSPRSGDLSVYWYQQSLDQGLQFLIQYYNGEERAKGNILERFSAQQFPDLHSELNLSSLELGDSALYFCASSVASVNSPLHFGNGTRLTVT.

This chain connects TRBV19 to TRBJ2-2; D might be TRBD1 or TRBD2, each matching 6 bases. Germline-derived CDR1 and CDR2 are LNHDA and SQIVND (reference sequence). This CDR3 comprises 16 residues. Deletions cut 1 base from V and 7 bases from J, with 16 bases between. The CDR3 coding sequence is TGTGCCAGTAGTATAGGTCCATCGGGGGCAGGCGGGGAGCTGTTTTTT. This sequence encodes CASSIGPSGAGGELFF.

This clone was seen a few times. This chain uses TRBV4-3 with TRBJ2-2; either TRBD1 or TRBD2 may supply D (6 bases each). The CDR3 spans 15 residues. Trimming shortened V by 4 bases and J by 4 bases, and 13 bases separated the two germline ends. Germline CDR1 LGHNA, CDR2 YSLEER. CDR3 sequence (DNA): TGCGCCAGCAGCCGAAGGGGGGCTAGCACCGGGGAGCTGTTTTTT. Its protein is CASSRRGASTGELFF.

The chain is built from TRBV24-1 and TRBJ1-2; 8 nucleotides match TRBD1. The CDR3 contains 14 residues. J was trimmed by 4 bases and V by 4 bases; bases with no gene match: 4. Germline V gives CDR1 KGHDR, CDR2 SFDVKD. DNA of the CDR3: TGTGCCACCAGTGACCCGGGGACAGGCTATGGCTACACCTTC. Translation: CATSDPGTGYGYTF.

The chain combines TRBV28 with TRBJ2-7; 7 bases align to TRBD1. Germline CDR1 is MDHEN and CDR2 is SYDVKM. CDR3 length: 14 amino acids. The V segment lost 8 bases and the J segment 7 bases; nucleotides outside the gene matches: 14. The CDR3 here is CASVSGGVSLEQYF. CDR3 nucleotides: TGTGCCAGCGTTTCAGGGGGAGTCTCGCTGGAGCAGTACTTC.

The rearrangement links TRBV3-1 (or the pseudogene TRBV3-2) to TRBJ2-1; D gene unclear. Trimming removed 1 base from V and 7 bases from J, with 5 bases in between. The CDR3 is 12 amino acids. CDR1 LGHDT and CDR2 YNNKEL come from the germline V gene (reference sequence). The CDR3 is CASSQGANEQFF. The CDR3 DNA reads as TGTGCCAGCAGCCAAGGAGCGAATGAGCAGTTCTTC.

This chain connects TRBV7-3 to TRBJ2-3; D is unclear. There are 14 residues in the CDR3. Trimming shortened V by 6 bases and J by 10 bases, and 20 bases separated the two germline ends. The germline V gene encodes CDR1 SGHTA and CDR2 FQGTGA. CDR3 region: CASSLGNYLSAQYF. CDR3 bases: TGTGCCAGCAGTTTAGGGAACTACCTTTCGGCGCAGTATTTT.

The rearrangement links TRBV7-9 to TRBJ2-5; D is perhaps TRBD1 (6 bases). Germline V gene data show CDR1 as SEHNR and CDR2 as FQNEAQ (reference sequence). The CDR3 is made up of 14 amino acids. V was pared by 2 bases and J by 0 bases, with 7 bases between. CDR3: CASSLQGYQETQYF. The CDR3 DNA is TGTGCCAGCAGCTTACAGGGGTACCAAGAGACCCAGTACTTC.

The chain uses TRBV6-2 or TRBV6-3 and TRBJ1-1; D ambiguous. Trimming removed 4 bases at V and 7 bases at J, with 13 bases between. CDR1 and CDR2 from the germline V gene are MNHEY and SVGEGT. The length of the CDR3 is 13 residues. CDR3 DNA sequence: TGTGCCAGCAGTTCCAACAGCCAGTATGAAGCTTTCTTT. Translated: CASSSNSQYEAFF.

The count of this clone is one. The chain couples TRBV13 to TRBJ2-3; 9 positions agree with TRBD2. Germline lookup yields CDR1 PRHDT and CDR2 FYEKMQ (reference sequence). This CDR3 has 15 amino acids. V was pared by 5 bases and J by 5 bases, with 8 bases of the junction left unmatched. CDR3 region: CASSRSGGQEDTQYF. The DNA for the CDR3 is TGTGCCAGCAGCCGCAGCGGGGGGCAGGAAGATACGCAGTATTTT.

This clone has just one count. This chain uses TRBV7-6 with TRBJ2-1; perhaps TRBD2 as D (5 bases). The germline V gene encodes CDR1 SGHVS and CDR2 FNYEAQ. The CDR3 loop spans 15 amino acids. Deletions cut 2 bases from V and 4 bases from J, with 12 bases between. CDR3 sequence reads: CASSLFRTSYNEQFF. The CDR3 DNA is TGTGCCAGCAGCTTATTCCGGACTTCTTACAATGAGCAGTTCTTC.

This chain uses TRBV30 with TRBJ1-1; 9 bases map to TRBD1. The CDR3 length is 16 residues. CDR1 and CDR2 (germline): GTSNPN, SVGIG (reference sequence). Unmatched junction bases numbered 10, after V lost 1 base and J lost 4 bases. Here the CDR3 DNA reads TGTGCCTGGAGTGAATGGGGACAGGGCCTGGGCACTGAAGCTTTCTTT. Its translation is CAWSEWGQGLGTEAFF.

The chain is built from TRBV19 and TRBJ2-1, with 7 positions matching TRBD2. CDR3 length: 14 amino acids. Germline loops: CDR1 LNHDA, CDR2 SQIVND (reference sequence). After removal of 5 bases from V and 4 bases from J, the junction contained 5 bases not matched to a gene. The CDR3 loop is CASSGGGSYNEQFF. The DNA of the CDR3 is TGTGCCAGTAGTGGCGGGGGATCTTACAATGAGCAGTTCTTC.

The sample holds one count of this clone. This chain links TRBV19 with TRBJ1-1; 11 bases line up with TRBD1. Germline V CDR1 and CDR2: LNHDA, SQIVND (reference sequence). V shed 3 bases and J 3 bases; nucleotides not matched to a gene: 3. The CDR3 has 15 amino acids. The CDR3 nucleotides read TGTGCCAGTAGTATTGGGACAGGGGGGGACACTGAAGCTTTCTTT. Amino acids: CASSIGTGGDTEAFF.

The chain carries TRBV4-3 and TRBJ2-3; D may correspond to TRBD1 or TRBD2 (5 bases each). The CDR3 runs to 15 residues. Germline V CDR1 and CDR2: LGHNA, YSLEER. The V end lost 1 base, the J end lost 5 bases, and 13 bases lay between the germline ends. CDR3 DNA sequence: TGCGCCAGCAGCCAAGGTTCGGGGCCCGGAGATACGCAGTATTTT. Amino acid sequence: CASSQGSGPGDTQYF.

This chain uses TRBV11-2 with TRBJ1-6, with D hard to call. CDR3 size: 15 residues. Per germline, CDR1 SGHAT and CDR2 FQNNGV. Trimming stripped 6 bases from V and 0 bases from J, with 9 bases between. The CDR3 nucleotides are TGTGCCAGCAGGGGTATCAACTCCTATAATTCACCCCTCCACTTT. Translation: CASRGINSYNSPLHF.

The gene calls are TRBV19 and TRBJ2-4, with 11 positions matching TRBD2. V gave up 5 bases and J gave up 0 bases; unmatched junction bases: 12. The CDR3 contains 19 residues. Germline lookup yields CDR1 LNHDA and CDR2 SQIVND (reference sequence). DNA for the CDR3: TGTGCCAGTAGTCCGAGAACGGGACTAGCGGAACTAGCCAAAAACATTCAGTACTTC. Translating gives CASSPRTGLAELAKNIQYF.

This clone showed up just a few times. This chain uses TRBV9 with TRBJ2-3; the D gene is possibly TRBD1 (5 bases). Germline-derived CDR1 and CDR2 are SGDLS and YYNGEE. This CDR3 region has 13 residues. V was trimmed by 1 base and J by 4 bases, leaving 7 bases between them. The CDR3 reads CASSVQGSDTQYF. Written as DNA, the CDR3 is TGTGCCAGCAGCGTACAGGGTTCAGATACGCAGTATTTT.

The sample holds one count of this clone. V is TRBV5-1 and J is TRBJ2-7; 9 nucleotides line up with TRBD1. Germline CDR1 is SGHRS and CDR2 is YFSETQ. This CDR3 is built from 15 residues. Germline trimming cut 4 bases from V and 7 bases from J; bases unmatched to any gene: 12. The CDR3 DNA is TGCGCCAGCAGCCTGGGGGCCGGGACAGGGAGGGAGCAGTACTTC. It encodes CASSLGAGTGREQYF.

The V and J genes are TRBV7-2 and TRBJ2-7; TRBD1 or TRBD2 may be the D gene (5 bases each). CDR1 and CDR2 from the germline V gene are SGHTA and FQGNSA. This CDR3 spans 13 amino acids. V shed 5 bases and J shed 6 bases, with 14 bases lying between them. CDR3 loop: CASSTLVGTEQYF. For the CDR3, the DNA is TGTGCCAGCAGCACACTGGTGGGGACCGAGCAGTACTTC.

This chain joins TRBV7-3 and TRBJ1-1; D unresolved. Germline V lookup: CDR1 SGHTA, CDR2 FQGTGA. V was cut by 5 bases and J by 0 bases, with 7 bases left in between. The CDR3 is 13 residues long. The CDR3 spells CASSLHMNTEAFF. The DNA for the CDR3 is TGTGCCAGCAGCCTACATATGAACACTGAAGCTTTCTTT.

The chain joins TRBV6-6 to TRBJ2-5; D could derive from TRBD1 or TRBD2 (5 bases each). Germline loops: CDR1 MNHNY, CDR2 SVGAGI (reference sequence). Trimming cost V 0 bases and J 4 bases, with 15 bases left between them. This CDR3 is built from 16 residues. CDR3 nucleotides: TGTGCCAGCAGTTACTCAGGGTCCGGGGCAGGAGAGACCCAGTACTTC. This sequence encodes CASSYSGSGAGETQYF.

V gene TRBV5-4 combines with J gene TRBJ2-7; 9 positions agree with TRBD1. This CDR3 spans 14 amino acids. Germline values: CDR1 SGHNT, CDR2 YYREEE (reference sequence). Germline trimming cut 2 bases from V and 4 bases from J; bases unmatched to any gene: 4. CDR3 protein: CASSFEQGAYEQYF. For the CDR3, the DNA is TGTGCCAGCAGCTTTGAACAGGGGGCATACGAGCAGTACTTC. Complete variable domain (other parts from reference TRBV5-4 and TRBJ2-7): ETGVTQSPTHLIKTRGQQVTLRCSSQSGHNTVSWYQQALGQGPQFIFQYYREEENGRGNFPPRFSGLQFPNYSSELNVNALELDDSALYLCASSFEQGAYEQYFGPGTRLTVT.

This clone was picked up one time. V and J are TRBV6-1 and TRBJ1-4; TRBD1 is a possible D gene (6 bases). Germline V gives CDR1 MNHNS, CDR2 SASEGT. V dropped 3 bases and J dropped 0 bases, with 11 bases sitting between them. CDR3 size: 16 residues. CDR3 nucleotide sequence: TGTGCCAGCAGTGACAGGGGTGGAGCAACTAATGAAAAACTGTTTTTT. It codes for CASSDRGGATNEKLFF.

CDR3 nucleotide sequence: TGTGCCAGCAGTTTCATCCAGGGGGGAGGTGGCTCACCCCTCCACTTT. Protein sequence: CASSFIQGGGGSPLHF. The chain links TRBV27 to TRBJ1-6; 7 bases map to TRBD1. Losses at the gene ends were 3 bases for V and 10 bases for J; bases not matched to a gene: 12. The germline V gene encodes CDR1 MNHEY and CDR2 SMNVEV (reference sequence). The CDR3 contains 16 residues.